The 10 T cell receptor beta chains listed next were all sequenced from one sample in a study of blood T cell repertoires in COVID-19. The method was immunoSEQ multiplex PCR; TCRdb's version includes in-frame clones alone and lacks a portion of them. The sample yields 450,000 or so clones, 89% seen once. Sequencing was performed on peripheral blood. Every receptor here comes from a man aged 18 to 30 with COVID-19, enrolled during active disease.

The chain recombines TRBV27 with TRBJ1-1; 8 bases match TRBD1. The germline V gene encodes CDR1 MNHEY and CDR2 SMNVEV (reference sequence). The CDR3 has 15 residues. The V gene end was trimmed by 1 base and the J gene end by 1 base; junction bases not matched to a gene: 2. CDR3 in amino acids: CASSLWGTGNTEAFF. The DNA of the CDR3 is TGTGCCAGCAGTTTATGGGGGACAGGGAACACTGAAGCTTTCTTT.

The chain employs TRBV18 and TRBJ2-6; 11 nucleotides agree with TRBD1. Losses at the gene ends were 8 bases for V and 0 bases for J; bases not matched to a gene: 6. The CDR3 has 17 residues. Germline V CDR1 and CDR2: KGHSH, LQKENI. The CDR3 DNA is TGTGCCAGCCTTCCGGGACAGGGGGGCTCTGGGGCCAACGTCCTGACTTTC. As protein: CASLPGQGGSGANVLTF. Full variable domain (rest looked up from reference TRBV18 and TRBJ2-6): NAGVMQNPRHLVRRRGQEARLRCSPMKGHSHVYWYRQLPEEGLKFMVYLQKENIIDESGMPKERFSAEFPKEGPSILRIQQVVRGDSAAYFCASLPGQGGSGANVLTFGAGSRLTVL.

The rearrangement joins TRBV5-8 to TRBJ2-7; no clear D gene. Trimming took off 5 bases at V and 6 bases at J, with 9 bases between the two ends. The CDR3 consists of 11 residues. Germline V gene data show CDR1 as SGHTS and CDR2 as YDEGEE. The CDR3 loop is CASRSKSEQYF. The CDR3 DNA sequence: TGTGCCAGCAGGAGTAAATCCGAGCAGTACTTC.

The gene calls are TRBV19 and TRBJ2-1, with 9 bases lining up with TRBD2. The V segment lost 10 bases and the J segment 5 bases; nucleotides outside the gene matches: 9. The CDR3 loop spans 14 amino acids. Germline CDR1 LNHDA, CDR2 SQIVND (reference sequence). This CDR3 reads CATDRLAENNEQFF. CDR3 nucleotides: TGTGCCACCGATCGACTAGCGGAGAACAATGAGCAGTTCTTC.

The rearrangement joins TRBV16 to TRBJ2-2; D not certain. CDR3 length equals 14 residues. The V gene lost 1 base and the J gene lost 5 bases, with 8 bases spanning the gap. The germline gives CDR1 KGHSY, CDR2 FQNENV. CDR3 DNA: TGTGCCAGCAGCCAATATGAGGAAACCGGGGAGCTGTTTTTT. Protein product: CASSQYEETGELFF.

V gene TRBV5-1 combines with J gene TRBJ2-7; 9 bases align to TRBD1. In germline, CDR1 is SGHRS, CDR2 YFSETQ. CDR3 length equals 16 residues. V shed 4 bases and J 2 bases; nucleotides not matched to a gene: 10. The CDR3 loop is CASSGDRDRVTYEQYF. In DNA, the CDR3 is TGCGCCAGCAGCGGAGACCGGGACAGGGTAACCTACGAGCAGTACTTC.

The chain has TRBV3-1 (or the pseudogene TRBV3-2) and TRBJ2-3; D is unresolved. The CDR3 covers 14 residues. Trimming pared 1 base from V and 6 bases from J, leaving 11 bases between. Germline V gives CDR1 LGHDT, CDR2 YNNKEL (reference sequence). The CDR3 loop reads CASSQVASPDTQYF. CDR3 coding DNA: TGTGCCAGCAGCCAAGTTGCGAGCCCTGATACGCAGTATTTT.

The rearrangement links TRBV9 to TRBJ2-1; D is unclear. CDR1 is SGDLS and CDR2 is YYNGEE in the germline V gene. Trimming stripped 0 bases from V and 1 base from J, with 8 bases between. The CDR3 sequence is 15 residues long. CDR3 loop: CASSVESSSYNEQFF. The CDR3 coding sequence is TGTGCCAGCAGCGTAGAGTCCAGTTCCTACAATGAGCAGTTCTTC.

The V and J genes are TRBV5-1 and TRBJ2-3; no clear D gene. Germline assignment: CDR1 SGHRS and CDR2 YFSETQ. The CDR3 contains 18 residues. V was cut by 6 bases and J by 0 bases, with 23 bases left in between. Here the CDR3 DNA reads TGCGCCAGCACCCCCCTGGGTGACTTGGCGGCTAGCACAGATACGCAGTATTTT. It specifies CASTPLGDLAASTDTQYF.

The V call is TRBV6-1, the J call TRBJ2-2, with TRBD1 matching 7 bases. This CDR3 is 15 amino acids long. V was pared by 2 bases and J by 3 bases, with 3 bases of the junction left unmatched. Germline CDR1 is MNHNS and CDR2 is SASEGT. CDR3 in DNA: TGTGCCAGCAGTGAAACAACAGGGGACACCGGGGAGCTGTTTTTT. Its protein product is CASSETTGDTGELFF.